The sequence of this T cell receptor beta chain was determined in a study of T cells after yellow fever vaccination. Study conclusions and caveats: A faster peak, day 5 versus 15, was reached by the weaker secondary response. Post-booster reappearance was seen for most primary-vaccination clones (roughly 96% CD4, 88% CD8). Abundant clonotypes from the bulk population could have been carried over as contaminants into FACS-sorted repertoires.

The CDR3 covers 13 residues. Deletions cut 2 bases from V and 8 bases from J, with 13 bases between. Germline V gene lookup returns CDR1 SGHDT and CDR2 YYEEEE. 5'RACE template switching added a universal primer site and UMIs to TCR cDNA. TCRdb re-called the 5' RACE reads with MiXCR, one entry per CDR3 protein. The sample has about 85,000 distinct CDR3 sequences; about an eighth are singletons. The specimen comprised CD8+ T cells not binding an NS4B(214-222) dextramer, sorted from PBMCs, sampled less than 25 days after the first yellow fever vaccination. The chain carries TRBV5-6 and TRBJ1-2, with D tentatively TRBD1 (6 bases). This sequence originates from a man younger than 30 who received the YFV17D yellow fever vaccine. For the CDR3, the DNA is TGTGCCAGCAGCTTAGGGGGAAGACGGGGCTACACCTTC. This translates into CASSLGGRRGYTF.